The present TCR beta chain was sequenced within a study of OX40 agonist ivuxolimab in advanced cancers. Across the study: The dose-escalation group included hepatocellular carcinoma, melanoma, renal cell carcinoma and head and neck cancer.

In regard to this clone: Its target is not known.

Study-wide results and caveats: Also present in some nonresponders was a low level of normalized T-cell clonal expansion. CD4+ and CD8+ blood T cells expanded clonally by week 6 at 0.1 to 3.0 mg/kg.

V lost 0 bases, J lost 0 bases, and 21 bases lay in between. CDR1 is SGHAT, CDR2 FQNNGV, per germline. The CDR3 sequence is 19 residues long. Clones were sequenced by immunoSEQ multiplex PCR, and TCRdb holds only the in-frame ones, with some missing. Here the sample spans around 95,000 clones, nearly 90% being singletons. This receptor was obtained from an adult with an advanced solid tumor such as melanoma, head and neck, liver or kidney cancer. The material was CD4+ or CD8+ T cells sorted from blood, obtained in a trial of the OX40 agonist ivuxolimab. The J gene is TRBJ2-7, the V gene TRBV11-2; D unresolved. Here the CDR3 DNA reads TGTGCCAGCAGCTTAGACTTTAGCACAGCCTTTGATCTCTCCTACGAGCAGTACTTC. Its translation: CASSLDFSTAFDLSYEQYF.